A selection of T cell receptor beta chains follows, all from one sample in a study of beta chain features in type 1 diabetes. Profiled with immunoSEQ multiplex PCR; TCRdb holds only in-frame clones, not every one. The data show under 300,000 clones, with around 9.9% seen just once and around 0.015% held by the top ten. The sequencing input was naive CD4+ T cells from blood. These TCRs come from a man aged 30-40 years with type 1 diabetes. The CDR3 runs from the conserved cysteine through the conserved F or W. D genes are given only for firm matches. Only some rows state a clone size, as once, few, many or a class for expanded clones.

clone size	V gene	J gene	D gene	CDR3 protein	CDR3 DNA
few	TRBV7-9	TRBJ2-7	TRBD1	CASSRNTGDHEQYF	TGTGCCAGCAGCAGGAATACAGGGGACCACGAGCAGTACTTC
few	TRBV30	TRBJ1-6	NA	CAWSRGQGGNSPLHF	TGTGCCTGGAGTCGTGGGCAGGGAGGGAATTCACCCCTCCACTTT
NA	TRBV9	TRBJ2-3	TRBD1	CASSVEGRGFDTQYF	TGTGCCAGCAGCGTAGAAGGCAGGGGGTTCGATACGCAGTATTTT
NA	TRBV6-5	TRBJ2-5	TRBD2	CASSYQRGGKETQYF	TGTGCCAGCAGTTACCAGCGGGGGGGGAAAGAGACCCAGTACTTC
few	TRBV5-4	TRBJ2-5	TRBD1	CASSPGTEETQYF	TGTGCCAGCAGCCCCGGGACAGAAGAGACCCAGTACTTC
few	TRBV5-1	TRBJ2-5	NA	CASSLDRYGGTQYF	TGCGCCAGCAGCTTGGACCGCTACGGGGGGACCCAGTACTTC
few	TRBV18	TRBJ1-1	NA	CASSPRGENTEAFF	TGTGCCAGCTCACCACGCGGGGAGAACACTGAAGCTTTCTTT
NA	TRBV28	TRBJ2-2	TRBD1	CASRFGDRTTGELFF	TGTGCCAGCAGATTTGGGGACAGGACCACCGGGGAGCTGTTTTTT
NA	TRBV15	TRBJ1-5	NA	CATSRDSDQPQHF	TGTGCCACCAGCAGAGATAGTGATCAGCCCCAGCATTTT
few	TRBV5-4	TRBJ2-4	NA	CASSFGRVAKNIQYF	TGTGCCAGCAGCTTCGGCCGGGTAGCCAAAAACATTCAGTACTTC
NA	TRBV7-3	TRBJ2-1	TRBD2	CASSPRTSGDNEQFF	TGTGCCAGCAGCCCCCGGACTAGCGGAGACAATGAGCAGTTCTTC
NA	TRBV7-9	TRBJ2-1	NA	CASSRDSPGEQFF	TGTGCCAGCAGCCGGGACTCCCCGGGAGAGCAGTTCTTC